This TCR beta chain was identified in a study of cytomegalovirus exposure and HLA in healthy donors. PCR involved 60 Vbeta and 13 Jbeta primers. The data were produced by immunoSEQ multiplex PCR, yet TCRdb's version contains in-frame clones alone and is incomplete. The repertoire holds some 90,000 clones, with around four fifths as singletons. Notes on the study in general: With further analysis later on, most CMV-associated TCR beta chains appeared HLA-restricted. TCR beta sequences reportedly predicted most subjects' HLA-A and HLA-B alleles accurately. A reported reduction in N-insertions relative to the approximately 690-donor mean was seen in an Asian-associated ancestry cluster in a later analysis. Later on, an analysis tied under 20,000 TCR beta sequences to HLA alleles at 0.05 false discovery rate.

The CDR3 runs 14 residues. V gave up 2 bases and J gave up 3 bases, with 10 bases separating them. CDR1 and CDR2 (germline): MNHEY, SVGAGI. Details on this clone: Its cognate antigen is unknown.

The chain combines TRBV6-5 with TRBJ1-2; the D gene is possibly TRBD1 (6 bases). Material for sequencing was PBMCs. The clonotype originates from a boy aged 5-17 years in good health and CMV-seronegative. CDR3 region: CASSYRTGYYGYTF. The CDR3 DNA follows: TGTGCCAGCAGTTACCGAACAGGGTACTATGGCTACACCTTC.